Only a few counts were recorded for the clone carrying this T cell receptor (beta chain). Its antigen is unidentified. The CDR3 consists of 17 residues. The V segment lost 5 bases and the J segment 2 bases; nucleotides outside the gene matches: 12. The germline gives CDR1 SGHVS, CDR2 FQNEAQ. The data originate from a study of T cell repertoires in cytomegalovirus infection. Study information: CMV epitopes, recently identified HLA-C-restricted and well-studied HLA-B-restricted, were used. Points from the study as a whole: Individuals carrying CMV plus the relevant HLA were identified by cumulative frequency of public TCR beta families. HLA-C-restricted, CMV-specific TCR beta clonotypes were dominant ex vivo.

One entry per CDR3 protein results from TCRdb running MiXCR on the reads. The sample carries fewer than 85,000 distinct CDR3 sequences, about half recorded once. V usage is TRBV7-8 and J usage is TRBJ1-5; 7 bases line up with TRBD1. Sequencing was performed on CD8+ T cells from cultured PBMCs, taken from culture after CMV antigen stimulation. The TCR originated in a human donor in good health (CMV status not recorded). Some clones in this sample may be carry-over from other donors' samples. The CDR3 spells CASSPGTVGRGNQPQHF. As DNA, the CDR3 is TGTGCCAGCAGCCCCGGGACAGTCGGTCGGGGCAATCAGCCCCAGCATTTT.